The entry below gives a single T cell receptor beta chain sequence along with its context. The data belong to a study of blood T cell repertoires in COVID-19. Across the whole study: The United States, Italy and Spain were the sources of the acute and convalescent COVID-19 samples. Sources were T cells, B-cell-depleted T cells, or PBMCs; the material itself was cDNA or gDNA.

This CDR3 is 17 amino acids long. Germline assignment: CDR1 LGHDT and CDR2 YNNKEL (reference sequence). V gave up 5 bases and J gave up 0 bases, with 14 bases separating them. In the original processing: Cell counts per sample came from amplifying reference gene primers. Sequencing was performed with immunoSEQ multiplex PCR; in TCRdb, only in-frame clones are kept and a portion is missing. V and J calls and clone size follow that table, whereas D and trimming were derived from the DNA. Seen here are some 76,000 clones, about 93% observed once, and the top ten hold about 5%. This receptor was taken from a human donor in a cohort sampled during active COVID-19. The sequenced material came from peripheral blood. The chain combines TRBV3-1 (or the pseudogene TRBV3-2) with TRBJ1-6; the D gene is possibly TRBD1 (6 bases). The CDR3 spells CASSDRTVSSYNSPLHF. CDR3 in DNA: TGTGCCAGCAGCGACCGGACAGTGAGCTCCTATAATTCACCCCTCCACTTT.